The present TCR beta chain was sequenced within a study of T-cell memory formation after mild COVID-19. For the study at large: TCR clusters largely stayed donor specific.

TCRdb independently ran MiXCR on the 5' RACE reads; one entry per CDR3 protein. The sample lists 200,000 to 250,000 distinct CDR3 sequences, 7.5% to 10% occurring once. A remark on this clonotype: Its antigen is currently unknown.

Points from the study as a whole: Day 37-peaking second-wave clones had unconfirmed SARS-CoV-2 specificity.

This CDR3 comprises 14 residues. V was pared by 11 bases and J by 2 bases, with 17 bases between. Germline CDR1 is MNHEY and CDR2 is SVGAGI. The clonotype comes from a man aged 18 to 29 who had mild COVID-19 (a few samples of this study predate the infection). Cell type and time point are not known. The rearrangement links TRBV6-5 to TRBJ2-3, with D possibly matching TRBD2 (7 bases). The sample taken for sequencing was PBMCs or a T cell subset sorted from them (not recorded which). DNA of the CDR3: TGTGCCGGCGCACGGGGGGCCGTCACAGATACGCAGTATTTT. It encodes CAGARGAVTDTQYF.